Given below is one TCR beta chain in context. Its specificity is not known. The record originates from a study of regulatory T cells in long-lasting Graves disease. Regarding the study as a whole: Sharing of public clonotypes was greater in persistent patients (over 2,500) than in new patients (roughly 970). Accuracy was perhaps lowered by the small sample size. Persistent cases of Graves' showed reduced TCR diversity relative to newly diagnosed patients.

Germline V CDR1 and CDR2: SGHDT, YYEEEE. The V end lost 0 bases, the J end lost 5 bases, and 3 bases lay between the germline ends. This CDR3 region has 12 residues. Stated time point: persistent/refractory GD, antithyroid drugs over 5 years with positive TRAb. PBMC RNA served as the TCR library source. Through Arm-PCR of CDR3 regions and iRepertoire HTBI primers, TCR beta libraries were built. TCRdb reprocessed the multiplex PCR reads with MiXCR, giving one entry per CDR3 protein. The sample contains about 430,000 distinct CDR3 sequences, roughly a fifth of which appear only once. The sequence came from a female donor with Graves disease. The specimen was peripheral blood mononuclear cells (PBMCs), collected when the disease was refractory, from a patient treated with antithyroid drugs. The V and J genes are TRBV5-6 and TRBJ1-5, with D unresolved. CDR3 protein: CASSLAHQPQHF. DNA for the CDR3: TGTGCCAGCAGCTTGGCACATCAGCCCCAGCATTTT.